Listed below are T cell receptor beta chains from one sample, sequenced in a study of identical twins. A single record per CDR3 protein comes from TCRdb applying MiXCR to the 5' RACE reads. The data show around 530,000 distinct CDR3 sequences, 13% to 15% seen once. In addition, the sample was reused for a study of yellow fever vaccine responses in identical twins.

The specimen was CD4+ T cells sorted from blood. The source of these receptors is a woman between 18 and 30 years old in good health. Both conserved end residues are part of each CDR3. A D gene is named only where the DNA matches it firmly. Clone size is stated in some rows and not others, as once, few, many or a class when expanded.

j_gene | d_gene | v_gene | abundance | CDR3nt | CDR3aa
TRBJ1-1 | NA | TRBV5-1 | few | TGCGCCAGCAGCTTGGCTCGGCAGGGAGGCACTGAAGCTTTCTTT | CASSLARQGGTEAFF
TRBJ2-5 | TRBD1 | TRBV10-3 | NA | TGTGCCACCGGGACAGGGGGCGAAGAGACCCAGTACTTC | CATGTGGEETQYF
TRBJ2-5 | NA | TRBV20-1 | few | TGCAGTGCTAGAATTCCTGGGGGTCGGGAGACCCAGTACTTC | CSARIPGGRETQYF
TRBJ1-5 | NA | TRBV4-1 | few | TGCGCCAGCAGCCAGTTCGGGGCTGGCCAGCCCCAGCATTTT | CASSQFGAGQPQHF
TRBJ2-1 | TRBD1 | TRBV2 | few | TGTGCCAGCAGTGCCGGGACAGGGCCCAATGAGCAGTTCTTC | CASSAGTGPNEQFF
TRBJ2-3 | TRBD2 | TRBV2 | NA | TGTGCCAGCGGGGCTAGCGGGAATGTAGATACGCAGTATTTT | CASGASGNVDTQYF
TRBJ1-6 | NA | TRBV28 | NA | TGTGCCAGCAGTACCCCCGGGACATTTCATTCACCCCTCCACTTT | CASSTPGTFHSPLHF
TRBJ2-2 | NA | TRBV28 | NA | TGTGCCAGCAGGCAACCAAGGGGGGGCAGGTCCGGGGAGCTGTTTTTT | CASRQPRGGRSGELFF
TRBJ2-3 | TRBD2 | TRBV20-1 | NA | TGCAGTGCTAGTAAAACTAGCGGGGGGAGCACAGATACGCAGTATTTT | CSASKTSGGSTDTQYF
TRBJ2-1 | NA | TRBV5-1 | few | TGCGCCAGCACCAAGGGCCGGTCCCGCGACCACAATGAGCAGTTCTTC | CASTKGRSRDHNEQFF
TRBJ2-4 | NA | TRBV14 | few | TGTGCCAGCAGCAACAGAGAAGCCAAAAACATTCAGTACTTC | CASSNREAKNIQYF
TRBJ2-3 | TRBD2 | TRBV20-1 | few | TGCAGTGCTGCCTATAGTGGGGGGGGAGATACGCAGTATTTT | CSAAYSGGGDTQYF
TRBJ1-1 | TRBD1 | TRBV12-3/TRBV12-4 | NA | TGTGCCAGCAGAGGGGACAGGGGGCTGACAACTGAAGCTTTCTTT | CASRGDRGLTTEAFF
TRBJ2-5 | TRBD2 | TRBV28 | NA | TGTGCCAGCAGTTTGATGGGAGGGTCTCAAGAGACCCAGTACTTC | CASSLMGGSQETQYF
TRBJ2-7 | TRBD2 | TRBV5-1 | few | TGCGCCAGCAGCTATGCTAGCGGGAGTAACTACGAGCAGTACTTC | CASSYASGSNYEQYF
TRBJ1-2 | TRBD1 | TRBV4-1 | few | TGCGCCAGCAGCCAATACGGACAGGGGGCTCTTAACTATGGCTACACCTTC | CASSQYGQGALNYGYTF
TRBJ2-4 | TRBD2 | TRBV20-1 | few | TGCAGTGCTAGGCGGACTAGCGGGATCGACAAAAACATTCAGTACTTC | CSARRTSGIDKNIQYF
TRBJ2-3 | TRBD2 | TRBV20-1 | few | TGCAGTGCCCCTGGATGGACTAGCGCCGCGAATGGCACAGATACGCAGTATTTT | CSAPGWTSAANGTDTQYF
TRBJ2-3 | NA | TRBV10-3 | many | TGTGCCACCCTGTCAACGACAGAAAGCACAGATACGCAGTATTTT | CATLSTTESTDTQYF
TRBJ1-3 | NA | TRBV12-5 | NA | TGTGCTAGTGGTTTGACCGGAGACACCATATATTTT | CASGLTGDTIYF
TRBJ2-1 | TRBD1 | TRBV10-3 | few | TGTGCCATCGAGGCTATTACAGGGGGGAATGAGCAGTTCTTC | CAIEAITGGNEQFF
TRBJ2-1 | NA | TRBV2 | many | TGTGCCAGCAGCCGCAGTGATGAGCAGTTCTTC | CASSRSDEQFF
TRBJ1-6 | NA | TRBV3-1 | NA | TGTGCCAGCAGCCAATACGGGCAACTCGGGCGATCACCCCTCCACTTT | CASSQYGQLGRSPLHF
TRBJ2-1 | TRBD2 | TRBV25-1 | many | TGTGCCAGCAGTGAAGCGGGAGGCTCGCTCAATGAGCAGTTCTTC | CASSEAGGSLNEQFF
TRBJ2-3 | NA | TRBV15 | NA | TGTGCCACCAGCAAAGTCCAAGGGTTAGTTAGCACAGATACGCAGTATTTT | CATSKVQGLVSTDTQYF
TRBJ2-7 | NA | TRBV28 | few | TGTGCCAGCAGCCGGGGGAGGCGGGGCAGGTACGAGCAGTACTTC | CASSRGRRGRYEQYF
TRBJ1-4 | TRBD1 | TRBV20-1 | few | TGCGGGGGGACAGGGTCGGATGAAAAACTGTTTTTT | CGGTGSDEKLFF
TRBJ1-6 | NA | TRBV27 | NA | TGTGCCAGCAGTTTCCGGACGGATAATTCACCCCTCCACTTT | CASSFRTDNSPLHF
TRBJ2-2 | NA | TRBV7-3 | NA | TGTGCCAGCAGCTTAAGCGGCGGGGCGAACACCGGGGAGCTGTTTTTT | CASSLSGGANTGELFF
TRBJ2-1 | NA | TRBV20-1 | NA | TGCAGTGCCATCGGGGTGGATGAGCAGTTCTTC | CSAIGVDEQFF
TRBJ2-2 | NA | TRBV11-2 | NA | TGTGCCAGCACCCGGCTCCGCGGAGCCGGGGAGCTGTTTTTT | CASTRLRGAGELFF
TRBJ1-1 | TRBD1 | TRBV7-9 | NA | TGTGCCAGCAGCTTGGACAGGACCTTCGGGAACACTGAAGCTTTCTTT | CASSLDRTFGNTEAFF
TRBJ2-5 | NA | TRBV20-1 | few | TGCAGTGTGGCACAGGGGACTCAAGAGACCCAGTACTTC | CSVAQGTQETQYF
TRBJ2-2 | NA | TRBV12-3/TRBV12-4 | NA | TGTGCCAGCAGTCCCCTTGGTAGCTTCGGCACCGTGGAGCTGTTTTTT | CASSPLGSFGTVELFF
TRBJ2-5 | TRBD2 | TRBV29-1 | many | TGCAGCGTGGCGACTAGCGCGGAGACCCAGTACTTC | CSVATSAETQYF
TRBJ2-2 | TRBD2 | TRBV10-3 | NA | TGTGCCATCAGATCCGGACTAGTAAACACCGGGGAGCTGTTTTTT | CAIRSGLVNTGELFF
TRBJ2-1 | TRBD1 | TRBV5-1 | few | TGCGCCAGCAGCCCGGGGGGGACAGGGGACCCCAATGAGCAGTTCTTC | CASSPGGTGDPNEQFF
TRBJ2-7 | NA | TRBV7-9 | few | TGTGCCAGCAGCTTTTACCATACGCAGTTCTCCTACGAGCAGTACTTC | CASSFYHTQFSYEQYF
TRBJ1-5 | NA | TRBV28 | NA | TGTGCCAGCAGTAGGACAGCGGGCAATCAGCCCCAGCATTTT | CASSRTAGNQPQHF
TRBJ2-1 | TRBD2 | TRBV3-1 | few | TGTGCCAGCTCAGCCGGGCTAGCGGGGTTACCCCGGGGCACCTACAATGAGCAGTTCTTC | CASSAGLAGLPRGTYNEQFF
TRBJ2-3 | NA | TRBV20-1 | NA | TGCAGTGCTAGAGATCGATTCCGGCCGTTCGATACGCAGTATTTT | CSARDRFRPFDTQYF
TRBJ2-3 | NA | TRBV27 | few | TGTGCCAGCAGCCGACCCCGGTGGGGCCTCCTGAGCACAGATACGCAGTATTTT | CASSRPRWGLLSTDTQYF